These 28 T cell receptor beta chains were sequenced from one sample in a study of CD8+ T cells in alopecia areata (dated by TCRdb to 2016 to 2018). Library preparation used the immunoSEQ multiplex PCR assay. To provide template for TCR sequencing, every sample had RNA extracted and reverse transcribed into cDNA. This is the immuneACCESS table as TCRdb keeps it, with only in-frame sequences that have V and J called. A part of the clones is gone; compared with another copy, unresolved V genes explain less than half, and the rest is unexplained. For this sample there are about 130,000 clones; approximately 48% appear just once. Roughly a sixth of the sample is held by the ten biggest clonotypes. The time point label, as the study defines it: baseline before oral tofacitinib. The specimen comprised CD8+ T cells sorted from blood, sampled at week 0. Receptors were obtained from a human donor with alopecia areata.

The chain links TRBV30 to TRBJ2-3; D call uncertain. Germline loops: CDR1 GTSNPN, CDR2 SVGIG (reference sequence). V was clipped by 2 bases and J by 2 bases, with 11 bases between them. CDR3 length: 14 residues. This CDR3 reads CAWSTLGTTDTQYF. The DNA of the CDR3 is TGTGCCTGGAGTACTCTGGGAACCACAGATACGCAGTATTTT.

This clone was seen a handful of times. The rearrangement uses TRBV28 and TRBJ2-7, with 11 positions matching TRBD2. This CDR3 region has 15 residues. Germline V CDR1 and CDR2: MDHEN, SYDVKM. After removal of 3 bases from V and 7 bases from J, the junction contained 8 bases not matched to a gene. The CDR3 nucleotides are TGTGCCAGCAGTTTGACTAGCGGGGTAGGTTGGGAGCAGTACTTC. The encoded protein is CASSLTSGVGWEQYF. Drawing the rest from reference TRBV28 and TRBJ2-7, the complete variable domain is DVKVTQSSRYLVKRTGEKVFLECVQDMDHENMFWYRQDPGLGLRLIYFSYDVKMKEKGDIPEGYSVSREKKERFSLILESASTNQTSMYLCASSLTSGVGWEQYFGPGTRLTVT.

The V gene is TRBV29-1, the J gene TRBJ2-7; 8 nucleotides match TRBD1. The ends lost 6 bases at V and 3 bases at J; junction bases unmatched: 7. CDR1 and CDR2 from the germline V gene are SQVTM and ANQGSEA. The CDR3 sequence is 13 residues long. For the CDR3, the DNA is TGCAGCGTGGTCAGGACAGGGAACTACGAGCAGTACTTC. Translation: CSVVRTGNYEQYF.

The chain joins TRBV27 to TRBJ1-1; no reliable D call. The V gene lost 8 bases and the J gene lost 4 bases, with 14 bases spanning the gap. From germline, CDR1 is MNHEY and CDR2 SMNVEV (reference sequence). The CDR3 covers 13 residues. The CDR3 spells CASSFGHVTEAFF. As DNA, the CDR3 is TGTGCCAGCTCGTTCGGTCATGTCACTGAAGCTTTCTTT.

This chain uses TRBV4-1 with TRBJ1-6; D is uncertain. Trimming took off 5 bases at V and 6 bases at J, with 20 bases between the two ends. The CDR3 spans 17 residues. CDR1 is MGHRA, CDR2 YSYEKL, per germline. The CDR3 bases are TGCGCCAGCAGCGGGGAGGCGGGGAGGTCGCGTAATTCACCCCTCCACTTT. Protein product: CASSGEAGRSRNSPLHF.

This clone has only a few counts. The chain combines TRBV10-3 with TRBJ2-5, with D possibly being TRBD1 (6 bases). The CDR3 contains 15 residues. With 3 bases removed from V and 1 base from J, the gap between germline ends came to 12 bases. CDR1 and CDR2 (germline): ENHRY, SYGVKD. The CDR3 DNA reads as TGTGCCATCAGTGACATCGACAGGCCCCAAGAGACCCAGTACTTC. It yields the protein CAISDIDRPQETQYF.

The table lists this clone with a few counts. The J gene is TRBJ2-7, the V gene TRBV7-9; D may be TRBD1 or TRBD2 (5 bases each). The germline V gene has CDR1 SEHNR and CDR2 FQNEAQ (reference sequence). There are 12 residues in the CDR3. Between the trimmed V and J ends, which lost 8 bases and 1 base, there was a span of 9 bases. CDR3 in DNA: TGTGCCAGCGCCTGGGGGTCCTACGAGCAGTACTTC. This sequence encodes CASAWGSYEQYF.

The V gene is TRBV29-1, the J gene TRBJ2-2, with no clear D. The CDR3 has 12 residues. V was clipped by 1 base and J by 6 bases, with 6 bases between them. Germline loops: CDR1 SQVTM, CDR2 ANQGSEA. CDR3 in DNA: TGCAGCGTTGAAGTAGTGGCCGGGGAGCTGTTTTTT. Translated: CSVEVVAGELFF.

The CDR3 spells CASSSDSSSYNSPLHF. CDR3 nucleotide sequence: TGTGCCAGCAGCTCGGACTCCAGCTCCTATAATTCACCCCTCCACTTT. The gene calls are TRBV11-1 and TRBJ1-6; no clear D. The V end was cut by 4 bases, the J end by 0 bases, with 10 bases between. This CDR3 contains 16 residues. CDR1 SGHAT and CDR2 FQDESV come from the germline V gene (reference sequence).

This clone showed up just once. This sequence joins TRBV11-2 and TRBJ2-7, with TRBD1 matching over 8 bases. V lost 5 bases and J lost 2; bases outside the gene matches: 5. This CDR3 contains 14 residues. The germline V gene encodes CDR1 SGHAT and CDR2 FQNNGV. The CDR3 loop reads CASSGRDRTYEQYF. CDR3 sequence (DNA): TGTGCCAGCAGCGGTCGGGACAGGACCTACGAGCAGTACTTC.

This chain connects TRBV29-1 to TRBJ2-1; D unclear. The CDR3 sequence is 15 residues long. The V and J ends lost 1 base and 2 bases respectively, with 12 bases between them. The germline CDR1 and CDR2 sequences are SQVTM and ANQGSEA. CDR3 region: CSVEGLGFTYNEQFF. The CDR3 DNA follows: TGCAGCGTTGAAGGGTTAGGGTTTACCTACAATGAGCAGTTCTTC.

This rearrangement joins TRBV11-1 to TRBJ1-1, with unresolved D. V was trimmed by 10 bases and J by 3 bases, leaving 0 bases between them. The CDR3 extends over 8 amino acids. CDR1 and CDR2 from the germline V gene are SGHAT and FQDESV (reference sequence). Written as DNA, the CDR3 is TGTGCCAACACTGAAGCTTTCTTT. Amino acids: CANTEAFF.

This clone was seen a single time. The rearrangement joins TRBV4-1 to TRBJ2-2; D is possibly TRBD2 (7 bases). CDR1 MGHRA and CDR2 YSYEKL come from the germline V gene. The CDR3 consists of 16 residues. V lost 4 bases, J lost 7 bases, and 19 bases lay in between. The CDR3 nucleotides read TGCGCCAGCAGCCTACTGGGGGGGGCCCCCAGCGGGGAGCTGTTTTTT. Encoded protein: CASSLLGGAPSGELFF.

This clone has more than one count but fewer than ten. V gene TRBV30 combines with J gene TRBJ1-6; unclear D gene. The CDR3 length is 13 residues. The V end was cut by 4 bases, the J end by 4 bases, with 8 bases between. Germline CDR1 GTSNPN, CDR2 SVGIG (reference sequence). This CDR3 is CAWNWMYNSPLHF. As DNA, the CDR3 is TGTGCCTGGAATTGGATGTATAATTCACCCCTCCACTTT.

This clone appeared a few times. The V and J genes are TRBV4-3 and TRBJ1-3; D is uncertain. With 2 bases removed from V and 0 bases from J, the gap between germline ends came to 11 bases. Per germline, CDR1 LGHNA and CDR2 YSLEER. The CDR3 is made up of 16 amino acids. In DNA, the CDR3 is TGCGCCAGCAGCCAAAACGGACTCATCTCTGGAAACACCATATATTTT. Translation gives CASSQNGLISGNTIYF.

This clone showed up just a few times. The chain couples TRBV7-2 to TRBJ2-3, with D perhaps matching TRBD2 (6 bases). The V end lost 6 bases, the J end lost 6 bases, and 16 bases lay between the germline ends. The CDR3 loop spans 14 amino acids. Germline V gene sequence: CDR1 SGHTA, CDR2 FQGNSA. CDR3 amino acids: CASRVAREADTQYF. The CDR3 DNA sequence: TGTGCCAGCAGAGTAGCGAGGGAGGCGGATACGCAGTATTTT.

In this sample, this clone turned up a few times. The rearrangement uses TRBV19 and TRBJ1-1; TRBD1 matches 7 bases. Looked up from germline, CDR1 is LNHDA and CDR2 is SQIVND (reference sequence). CDR3 size: 15 residues. The J segment lost 2 bases and the V segment lost 7 bases, leaving 10 bases of the junction unmatched. The CDR3 loop reads CASKPGQTFNTEAFF. The CDR3 nucleotides are TGTGCCAGTAAACCGGGACAGACATTTAACACTGAAGCTTTCTTT.

The CDR3 bases are TGTGCCAGCAGTCCCCCACCCAGGACAGATACGCAGTATTTT. Translated: CASSPPPRTDTQYF. The chain joins TRBV27 to TRBJ2-3; D gene uncertain. Germline loops: CDR1 MNHEY, CDR2 SMNVEV (reference sequence). CDR3 length: 14 amino acids. The germline V and J ends were trimmed by 5 bases and 3 bases, with 12 bases remaining between them.

This clone occurred once. The chain employs TRBV30 and TRBJ1-1; D gene uncertain. Trimming removed 2 bases at V and 5 bases at J, with 6 bases between. The V gene's germline CDR1 is GTSNPN and CDR2 SVGIG (reference sequence). The CDR3 consists of 11 residues. The CDR3 coding sequence is TGTGCCTGGAGTACCGAAACTGAAGCTTTCTTT. It translates to CAWSTETEAFF. Filled out from reference TRBV30 and TRBJ1-1, the complete variable domain reads SQTIHQWPATLVQPVGSPLSLECTVEGTSNPNLYWYRQAAGRGLQLLFYSVGIGQISSEVPQNLSASRPQDRQFILSSKKLLLSDSGFYLCAWSTETEAFFGQGTRLTVV.

This clone was observed at least ten times. V gene TRBV6-4 combines with J gene TRBJ2-2; D ambiguous. V was cut by 2 bases and J by 3 bases, with 4 bases left in between. Germline V CDR1 and CDR2: MRHNA, SNTAGT. This CDR3 region has 13 residues. The CDR3: CASSDGDTGELFF. The CDR3 DNA reads TGTGCCAGCAGTGACGGGGACACCGGGGAGCTGTTTTTT.

The table lists this clone with a few counts. The chain combines TRBV6-5 with TRBJ2-1; 11 nucleotides line up with TRBD2. Germline V gene data show CDR1 as MNHEY and CDR2 as SVGAGI. The CDR3 length is 14 residues. V was pared by 6 bases and J by 10 bases, with 8 bases of the junction left unmatched. CDR3 in amino acids: CASSLAGGMSEQFF. The CDR3 DNA is TGTGCCAGCAGCCTAGCGGGGGGAATGTCGGAGCAGTTCTTC.

Worth noting for this clone: Different DNA sequences within this sample yield the same CDR3. This rearrangement joins TRBV4-3 to TRBJ2-7; D is perhaps TRBD1 (5 bases). Germline lookup yields CDR1 LGHNA and CDR2 YSLEER. The CDR3 is 13 amino acids. Between the trimmed V and J ends, which lost 4 bases and 1 base, there was a span of 8 bases. Here the CDR3 DNA reads TGCGCCAGCAGCCCCAGGGAATCCTACGAGCAGTACTTC. Its protein product is CASSPRESYEQYF.

The chain has TRBV27 and TRBJ2-7; a possible D gene is TRBD2 (5 bases). The CDR3 is 13 amino acids. In germline, CDR1 is MNHEY, CDR2 SMNVEV (reference sequence). V lost 3 bases to trimming and J lost 2 bases, with 8 bases between them. This CDR3 is CASSLDSAYEQYF. Written as DNA, the CDR3 is TGTGCCAGCAGTTTGGACTCCGCCTACGAGCAGTACTTC.

There are a few counts of this clone. The chain combines TRBV27 with TRBJ2-5, with 8 bases aligning to TRBD1. Trimming took 0 bases from V and 2 from J; bases not matched to a gene: 5. The CDR3 extends over 16 amino acids. Looked up from germline, CDR1 is MNHEY and CDR2 is SMNVEV (reference sequence). CDR3 amino acids: CASSLSDGDRQETQYF. The CDR3 nucleotides are TGTGCCAGCAGTTTATCTGACGGGGACAGGCAAGAGACCCAGTACTTC.

This chain uses TRBV9 with TRBJ2-1; 14 bases agree with TRBD2. The V gene's germline CDR1 is SGDLS and CDR2 YYNGEE. The V segment lost 3 bases and the J segment 8 bases; nucleotides outside the gene matches: 4. The CDR3 contains 15 residues. The CDR3 loop reads CASSGLAGGPYEQFF. In DNA, the CDR3 is TGTGCCAGCAGCGGACTAGCGGGGGGGCCTTATGAGCAGTTCTTC. The full variable domain, in which reference TRBV9 and TRBJ2-1 provide the parts outside the CDR3, is DSGVTQTPKHLITATGQRVTLRCSPRSGDLSVYWYQQSLDQGLQFLIQYYNGEERAKGNILERFSAQQFPDLHSELNLSSLELGDSALYFCASSGLAGGPYEQFFGPGTRLTVL.

The CDR3 loop reads CASSPGQYTEAFF. CDR3 DNA: TGTGCCAGCAGTCCGGGACAGTACACTGAAGCTTTCTTT. The rearrangement links TRBV4-2 to TRBJ1-1, with 7 bases matching TRBD1. The CDR3 spans 13 residues. With V trimmed by 6 bases and J by 3 bases, 4 bases remained unmatched. Per the germline V gene, CDR1 is LGHNA and CDR2 is YNFKEQ.

This clone has a handful of counts. The chain recombines TRBV27 with TRBJ2-7; D may be TRBD1 or TRBD2 (5 bases each). V was clipped by 10 bases and J by 2 bases, with 9 bases between them. The CDR3 length is 11 residues. The germline gives CDR1 MNHEY, CDR2 SMNVEV (reference sequence). The CDR3, as DNA: TGTGCCACGGGGCTTACCTACGAGCAGTACTTC. Translating it yields CATGLTYEQYF.

There are a few counts of this clone. This chain connects TRBV29-1 to TRBJ2-7, with D tentatively TRBD1 or TRBD2 (6 bases each). Germline-derived CDR1 and CDR2 are SQVTM and ANQGSEA. The length of the CDR3 is 14 residues. V dropped 0 bases and J dropped 2 bases, with 11 bases sitting between them. CDR3 protein: CSVEDQGGTYEQYF. CDR3 in DNA: TGCAGCGTTGAAGATCAAGGGGGGACCTACGAGCAGTACTTC.